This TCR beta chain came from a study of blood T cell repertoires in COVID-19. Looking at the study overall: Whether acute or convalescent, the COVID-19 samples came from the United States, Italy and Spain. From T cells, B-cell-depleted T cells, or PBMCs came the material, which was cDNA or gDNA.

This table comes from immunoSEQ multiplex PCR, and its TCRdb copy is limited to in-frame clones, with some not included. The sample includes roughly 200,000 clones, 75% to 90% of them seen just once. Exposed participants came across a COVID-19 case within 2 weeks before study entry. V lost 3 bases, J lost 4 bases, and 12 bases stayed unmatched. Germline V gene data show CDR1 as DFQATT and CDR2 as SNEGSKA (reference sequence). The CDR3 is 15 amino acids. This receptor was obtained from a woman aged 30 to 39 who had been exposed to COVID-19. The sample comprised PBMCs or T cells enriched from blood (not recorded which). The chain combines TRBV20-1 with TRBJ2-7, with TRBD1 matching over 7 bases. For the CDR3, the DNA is TGCAGTGCTAGTGTTCAGCAAAGGGGGCTATACGAGCAGTACTTC. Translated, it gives CSASVQQRGLYEQYF.